This T cell receptor beta chain was captured in a study of cytomegalovirus exposure and HLA in healthy donors (dated by TCRdb to the late 2010s). For context, the study as a whole: An earlier analysis of 587 of the donors reported roughly 300 Gb of sequence data and about 120 million unique TCR beta sequences obtained from some 170 million T cells. A later genetic analysis used genome-wide SNP genotypes for about three fifths of the roughly 700 donors, treating that subset as a discovery cohort. On average, roughly 240,000 unique TCR beta nucleotide sequences were sequenced per donor among 398 genotyped donors of the cohort, with 15% to 20% of those sequences being non-productive. Roughly 310 gigabases of sequencing data and roughly 90 million unique TCR sequences were included in an early release covering several hundred HLA-typed donors. To decide whether each TCR beta V gene segment behaved as functional or pseudogenic, an earlier analysis of several hundred of the donors relied on high-throughput TCR beta sequencing. Donor age, sex, ethnicity and CMV serostatus were collected together with the repertoire data. HLA typing included class I and class II loci at four-digit resolution. Along with the roughly 610-subject first cohort, a separate validation cohort of over 90 different subjects was used. The study combined high-throughput TCR immunosequencing, statistical association of individual TCRs with disease status, and machine learning to predict cytomegalovirus infection status. The study used immunosequencing to profile the T cell repertoires of some 600 subjects and linked those repertoires to cytomegalovirus serostatus. Of the approximately 400 genotyped donors, less than 85% were placed in the genetic ancestry cluster associated with self-reported Caucasian donors. The number of typed donors differed by locus: about 620-640 for A, B, C, DRB1 and DQB1; 522 for DQA1; approximately 600 for DPA1; and approximately 450 for DPB1. Rather than using new phenotypic data, the later analysis identified candidate immune exposures from TCR beta sequences and from how often those sequences occurred across donors. The study aimed to test whether signatures of past pathogen exposure could be identified by cataloging public T cell receptors. Every discovery cohort repertoire had been produced on one sequencing platform. A later analysis re-examined previously published TCR beta repertoires from over 500 donors and added high-resolution HLA genotyping to investigate patterns of TCR occurrence. Because of strong linkage in the cohort, four or five DR-DQ haplotypes were treated as single units for association and clustering.

Concerning this clone itself: Which antigen it targets is not known. The sample holds no much larger clone one base away, and base qualities are not on file.

The investigation overall reported the following: An association between a missense DCLRE1C variant and V-gene and J-gene trimming of TCR beta chains was found in a later genetic analysis and replicated in an independent cohort. A few of the identified cytomegalovirus-associated TCR beta chains were confirmed in vitro to be specific for cytomegalovirus antigens. Because counts were too low, 15 or so rarely observed V segments, including chromosome 9 orphons, were excluded from the earlier analysis of some 590 of the donors. A cluster of highly shared sequence variants was judged likely to be a technical artifact of the sequencing pipeline. In an earlier analysis of about 600 of the donors, most TCR beta V segments appeared in productive rearrangements about 87% or about 30% of the time, broadly matching IMGT annotations. When HLA alleles, especially DR and DQ, strongly co-occurred, TCR associations were difficult to assign to individual alleles. A later analysis found that TCR association rates varied across HLA loci, with DRB1 alleles showing the most associated TCRs and HLA-C alleles the fewest. The only immune exposure information available for the cohort was CMV serostatus. A later analysis found that most CMV-associated TCR beta chains appeared HLA-restricted, with HLA associations seemingly driven largely by CMV exposure. A later analysis associated 15,000 to 20,000 TCR beta sequences with specific HLA alleles at a false discovery rate of 0.05. The cohort was sequenced for TCR beta chains only, and without alpha or paired-chain data the features that could be detected were limited. The classifier was reported to diagnose cytomegalovirus status with high specificity and sensitivity in both the original cohort and the validation cohort. Across donors, most TCR sequences were observed very rarely, whereas some public TCRs were present in many individuals. Linkage disequilibrium might explain the correlated functional status among segregating V segments, but an unknown experimental factor could not be excluded. A further reported finding was that TCR beta sequences accurately predicted the HLA-A and HLA-B alleles for most subjects in the first cohort. According to the authors, the approach could potentially be generalized to other disease states and immunological phenotypes. Sequencing depth was assumed to be roughly uniform across donors in the presence/absence analyses, though that assumption may not hold. HLA typing was unavailable for some donors at each locus, so association tests used only the typed subset. The study gave a list of some 150 TCR beta chains associated with cytomegalovirus. Some IMGT-functional V segments, including TRBV6-2 and TRBV6-3, could not be told apart with the 87-base-pair reads, so those segments were excluded. Several of the top co-occurrence clusters appeared to be linked to parvovirus B19, influenza, CMV and Epstein-Barr virus, according to a later analysis. A later genetic analysis reported fewer N-insertions in productive TCRs among donors in an Asian-associated ancestry cluster than the roughly 620-donor mean. In a later analysis, HLA-associated TCR beta chains showed more clonal expansion and lower generation probabilities than non-associated chains that were equally common.

The germline V gene encodes CDR1 LNHNV and CDR2 YYDKDF (reference sequence). Including cysteine and phenylalanine, the CDR3 has 12 amino acids. Only the CDR3 region is kept as DNA, spanning 36 bases read in frame from base 1. Trimming at the junction amounts to 0 bases on V and 5 bases on J, and the germline ends lie 4 bases apart. To prepare the library, the immunoSEQ multiplex PCR assay was applied. For the multiplex PCR, a mixture combining 60 forward primers for TCR Vbeta segments and 13 reverse primers for TCR Jbeta segments was used. The CDR3 region of rearranged TCR beta genes was amplified from genomic DNA with a multiplex PCR assay. The amplified TCR beta libraries were sequenced on the Illumina HiSeq System as 87-base-pair reads. In the original analysis: Across the 666 repertoires, a later analysis counted 80 million or so unique TCR beta chains, some 11 million of which were shared by at least two donors. A nearest-neighbor algorithm error-corrected the raw reads and collapsed the reads into unique sequences, merging closely related sequences to remove PCR and sequencing errors. To assign V, D and J gene segments, CDR3 sequences were aligned to IMGT reference sequences. Each retained sequence needed at least a six-nucleotide match to both a V gene segment and a J gene segment. A rearrangement counted as productive if the CDR3 had no stop codons and remained in frame with V and J, and every other rearrangement counted as non-productive. Following IMGT convention, CDR3 was defined as the stretch from the second conserved V-encoded cysteine up to the conserved J-encoded phenylalanine. In an earlier analysis of more than 550 of the donors, sequences lacking an unambiguous match to a single V gene segment were excluded. An earlier analysis of a few hundred of the donors classified V segments as functional when productive rearrangements were above 56.7% and as segregating when the standard deviation between donors was above 5%. To diagnose cytomegalovirus status from the catalog of TCR beta chain sequences, a statistical classification framework was built. In a later analysis, V and J genes were assigned by comparing TCR nucleotide sequences against IMGT/GENE-DB human TR gene sequences. Using the TCRdist pipeline, a later analysis assigned CDR3 sequences along with most-parsimonious VDJ recombination scenarios. In a later analysis, each TCR beta chain was defined by its CDR3 amino acid sequence together with its V-gene family, and reads lacking a unique V-gene family were excluded. As a way to deal with suspected cross-contamination and a sequencing artifact, a later analysis dropped 450 to 600 nucleotide sequences that were highly shared and had low generation probability. A later analysis calculated a clonal expansion index for each public chain from normalized within-repertoire ranks of inferred template counts. Generation probabilities in a later analysis came from a VDJ recombination model fitted to out-of-frame rearrangements, and those results were checked against IGoR. Hypergeometric tests were used in a later analysis to score TCR-TCR, TCR-HLA and TCR-CMV co-occurrence, with a repertoire-size bias correction applied to the TCR pairs. In a later analysis, false discovery rates were estimated by permuting HLA or CMV assignments 20 times. A later analysis grouped co-occurring TCRs with DBSCAN, adding TCRdist sequence similarity when clustering within HLA-allele-positive subsets. Co-occurrence clustering excluded repertoires with fewer than 30,000 or more than 120,000 public chains, plus five with anomalous nucleotide sharing. In its TCRdb copy, this immuneACCESS table keeps in-frame sequences only and misses some clones. Where compared with another copy, unresolved V genes explain less than half of these, and the others have no known cause. The V and J calls and clone size come from that table; D and trimming were worked out from the DNA. The sample yields roughly 150,000 clones; over 75% were counted once. Together, the top ten hold about 0.66% of the sample.

In total, approximately 610 healthy bone marrow donors made up the cohort. All cohort members were sampled while nominally healthy, although unrecorded immune exposures were likely present. The donor tested CMV seronegative, placing the donor among the 350 or so seronegative members of the cohort. A peripheral blood sample was provided by each donor, and peripheral blood mononuclear cells were used for TCR beta sequencing. Genomic DNA extraction from the blood cell samples was performed with the Qiagen DNeasy Blood Extraction Kit. This receptor chain uses TRBV15 and TRBJ1-1, with no confident D gene call. The receptor's source is a male donor in good health and CMV-seronegative. Material: PBMCs. At the DNA level, the sequence is TGTGCCACCAGCAGAGATTATACTGAAGCTTTCTTT. Its protein is CATSRDYTEAFF.